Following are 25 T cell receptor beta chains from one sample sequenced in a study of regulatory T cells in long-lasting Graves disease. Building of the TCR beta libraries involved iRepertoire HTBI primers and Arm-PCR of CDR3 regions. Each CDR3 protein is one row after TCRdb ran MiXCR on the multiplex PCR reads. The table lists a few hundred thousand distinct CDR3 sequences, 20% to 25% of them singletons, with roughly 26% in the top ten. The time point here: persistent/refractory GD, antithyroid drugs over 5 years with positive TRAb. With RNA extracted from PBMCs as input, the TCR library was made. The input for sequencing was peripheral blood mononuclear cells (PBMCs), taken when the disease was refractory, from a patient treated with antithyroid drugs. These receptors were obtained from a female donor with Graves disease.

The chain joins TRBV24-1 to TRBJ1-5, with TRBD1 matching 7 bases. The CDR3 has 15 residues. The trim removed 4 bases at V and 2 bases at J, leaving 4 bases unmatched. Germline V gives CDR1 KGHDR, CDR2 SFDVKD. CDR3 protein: CATSDDRVGNQPQHF. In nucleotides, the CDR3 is TGTGCCACCAGTGACGACAGGGTGGGCAATCAGCCCCAGCATTTT.

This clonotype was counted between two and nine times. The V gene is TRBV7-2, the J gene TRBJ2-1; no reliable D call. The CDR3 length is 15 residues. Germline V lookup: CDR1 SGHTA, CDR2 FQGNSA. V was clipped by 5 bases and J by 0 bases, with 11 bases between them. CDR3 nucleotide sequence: TGTGCCAGCAGCCGATCAAAGGGCTCCTACAATGAGCAGTTCTTC. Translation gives CASSRSKGSYNEQFF.

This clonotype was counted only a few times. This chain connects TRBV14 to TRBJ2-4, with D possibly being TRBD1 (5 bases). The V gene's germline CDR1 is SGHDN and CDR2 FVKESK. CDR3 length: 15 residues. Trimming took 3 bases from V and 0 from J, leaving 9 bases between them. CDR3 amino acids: CASSQGPLAKNIQYF. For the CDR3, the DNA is TGTGCCAGCAGCCAGGGGCCCCTAGCCAAAAACATTCAGTACTTC. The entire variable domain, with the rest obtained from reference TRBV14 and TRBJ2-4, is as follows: EAGVTQFPSHSVIEKGQTVTLRCDPISGHDNLYWYRRVMGKEIKFLLHFVKESKQDESGMPNNRFLAERTGGTYSTLKVQPAELEDSGVYFCASSQGPLAKNIQYFGAGTRLSVL.

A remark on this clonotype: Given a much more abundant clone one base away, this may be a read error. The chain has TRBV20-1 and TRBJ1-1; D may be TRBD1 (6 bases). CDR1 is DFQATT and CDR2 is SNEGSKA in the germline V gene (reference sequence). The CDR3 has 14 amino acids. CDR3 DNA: TGCAGTGCTAGAAAGGGGGGGTGGAACACTGAAGCTCTCTTT. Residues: CSARKGGWNTEALF.

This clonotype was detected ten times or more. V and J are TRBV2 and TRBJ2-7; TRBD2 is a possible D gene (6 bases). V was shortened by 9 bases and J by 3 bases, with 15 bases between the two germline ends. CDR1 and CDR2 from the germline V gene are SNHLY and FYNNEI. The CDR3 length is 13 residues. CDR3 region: CASQTSAIYEQYF. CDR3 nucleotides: TGTGCCAGTCAGACTAGTGCCATCTACGAGCAGTACTTC.

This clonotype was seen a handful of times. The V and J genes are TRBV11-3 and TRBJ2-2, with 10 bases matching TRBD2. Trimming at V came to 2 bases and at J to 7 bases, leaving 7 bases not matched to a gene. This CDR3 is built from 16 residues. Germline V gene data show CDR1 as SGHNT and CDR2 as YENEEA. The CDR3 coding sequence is TGTGCCAGCAGCTTATCCCTAGCGGGAGAGCTCGGGGAGCTGTTTTTT. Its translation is CASSLSLAGELGELFF.

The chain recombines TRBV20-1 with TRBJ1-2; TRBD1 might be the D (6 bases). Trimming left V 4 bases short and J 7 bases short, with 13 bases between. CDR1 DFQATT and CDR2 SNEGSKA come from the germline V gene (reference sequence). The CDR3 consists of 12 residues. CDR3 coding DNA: TGCAGTGCTAAAACAGGGATAATTGGCTACACCTTC. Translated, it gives CSAKTGIIGYTF.

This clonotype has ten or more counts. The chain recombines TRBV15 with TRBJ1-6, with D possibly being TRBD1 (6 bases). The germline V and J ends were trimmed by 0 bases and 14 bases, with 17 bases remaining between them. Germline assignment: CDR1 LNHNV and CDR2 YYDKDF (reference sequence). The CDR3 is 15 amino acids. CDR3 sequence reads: CATSRDGGGGRTLHF. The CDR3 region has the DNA TGTGCCACCAGCAGAGATGGCGGGGGCGGGCGGACCCTCCACTTT.

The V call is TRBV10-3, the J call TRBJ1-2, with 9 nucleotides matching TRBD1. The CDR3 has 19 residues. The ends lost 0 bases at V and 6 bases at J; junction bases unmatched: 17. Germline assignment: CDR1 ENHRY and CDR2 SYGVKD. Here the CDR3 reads CAISESRLGNRDRDNGYTF. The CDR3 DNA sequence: TGTGCCATCAGTGAGTCGAGGCTGGGCAACCGGGACAGGGATAATGGCTACACCTTC.

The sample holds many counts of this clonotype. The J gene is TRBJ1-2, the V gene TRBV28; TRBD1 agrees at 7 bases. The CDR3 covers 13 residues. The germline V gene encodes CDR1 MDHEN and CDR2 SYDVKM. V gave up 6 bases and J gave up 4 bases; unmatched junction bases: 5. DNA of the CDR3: TGTGCCAGCAGCCCGGGACAGCTCTATGGCTACACCTTC. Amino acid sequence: CASSPGQLYGYTF.

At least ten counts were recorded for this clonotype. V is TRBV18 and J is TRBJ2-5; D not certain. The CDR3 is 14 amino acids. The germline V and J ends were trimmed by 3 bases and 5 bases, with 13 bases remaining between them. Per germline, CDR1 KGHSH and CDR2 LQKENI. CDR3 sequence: CASSPFDWRETQYF. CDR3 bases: TGTGCCAGCTCACCTTTTGACTGGCGGGAGACCCAGTACTTC.

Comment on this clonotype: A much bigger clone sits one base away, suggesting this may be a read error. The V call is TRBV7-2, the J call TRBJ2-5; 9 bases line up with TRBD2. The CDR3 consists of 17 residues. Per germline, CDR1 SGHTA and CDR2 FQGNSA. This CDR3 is CASSLGGLALIQETQHF. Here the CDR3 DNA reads TGTGCCAGCAGCTTAGGGGGACTAGCCCTCATTCAAGAGACCCAGCACTTC.

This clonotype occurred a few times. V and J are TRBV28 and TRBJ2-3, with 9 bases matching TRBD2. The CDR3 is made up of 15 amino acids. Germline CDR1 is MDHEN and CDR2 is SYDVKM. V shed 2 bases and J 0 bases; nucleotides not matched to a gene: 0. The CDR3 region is CASSLGTSSTDTQYF. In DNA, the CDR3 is TGTGCCAGCAGTTTAGGGACTAGCAGCACAGATACGCAGTATTTT.

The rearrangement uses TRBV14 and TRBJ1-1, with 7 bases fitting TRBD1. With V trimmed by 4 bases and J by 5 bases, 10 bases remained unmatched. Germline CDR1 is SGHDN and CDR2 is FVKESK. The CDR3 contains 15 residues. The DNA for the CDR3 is TGTGCCAGCAGCCTCAGGACAGGAGGGCGAACTGAAGCTTTCTTT. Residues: CASSLRTGGRTEAFF.

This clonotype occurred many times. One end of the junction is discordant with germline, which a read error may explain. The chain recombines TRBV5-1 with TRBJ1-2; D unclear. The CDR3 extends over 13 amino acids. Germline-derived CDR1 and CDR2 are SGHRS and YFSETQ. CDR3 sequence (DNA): TGTGCCAGCAGCTCGGGTCAAAACTATGGCTACACCTTC. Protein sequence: CASSSGQNYGYTF.

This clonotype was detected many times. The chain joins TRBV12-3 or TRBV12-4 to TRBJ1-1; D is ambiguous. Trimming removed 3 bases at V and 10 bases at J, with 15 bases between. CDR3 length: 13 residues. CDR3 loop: CASSFGHERGAFF. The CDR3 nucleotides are TGTGCCAGCAGTTTTGGTCATGAGCGGGGAGCTTTCTTT.

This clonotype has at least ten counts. CDR3 region: CASSQGPDGYTF. The CDR3 nucleotides are TGTGCCAGCAGCCAAGGGCCCGATGGCTACACCTTC. This chain uses TRBV3-1 with TRBJ1-2; D is undetermined. The CDR3 has 12 residues. The germline V and J ends were trimmed by 1 base and 6 bases, with 6 bases remaining between them. CDR1 and CDR2 (germline): LGHDT, YNNKEL (reference sequence).

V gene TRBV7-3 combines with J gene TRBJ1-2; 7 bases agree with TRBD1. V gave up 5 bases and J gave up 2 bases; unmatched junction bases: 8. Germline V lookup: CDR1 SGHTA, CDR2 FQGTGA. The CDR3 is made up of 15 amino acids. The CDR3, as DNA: TGTGCCAGCAGCCCATACAGGACAGGAAACTATGGCTACACCTTC. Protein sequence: CASSPYRTGNYGYTF.

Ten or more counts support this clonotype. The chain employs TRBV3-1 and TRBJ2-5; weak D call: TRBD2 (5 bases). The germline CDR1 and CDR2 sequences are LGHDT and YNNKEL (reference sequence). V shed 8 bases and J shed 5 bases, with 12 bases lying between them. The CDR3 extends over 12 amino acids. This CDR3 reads CASVGADETQYF. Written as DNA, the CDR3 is TGTGCCAGCGTTGGAGCGGATGAGACCCAGTACTTC.

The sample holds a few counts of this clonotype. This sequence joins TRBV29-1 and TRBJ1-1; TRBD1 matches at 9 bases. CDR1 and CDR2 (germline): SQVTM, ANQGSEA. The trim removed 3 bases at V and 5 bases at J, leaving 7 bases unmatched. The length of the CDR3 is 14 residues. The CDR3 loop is CSVDGDRGVTEAFF. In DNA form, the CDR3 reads TGCAGCGTTGACGGTGACAGGGGGGTTACTGAAGCTTTCTTT.

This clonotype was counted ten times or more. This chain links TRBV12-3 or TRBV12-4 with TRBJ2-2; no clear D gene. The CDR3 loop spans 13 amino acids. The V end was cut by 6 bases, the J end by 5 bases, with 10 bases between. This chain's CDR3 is CASRPEGTGELFF. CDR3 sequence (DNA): TGTGCCAGCAGGCCCGAAGGAACCGGGGAGCTGTTTTTT.

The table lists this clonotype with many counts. CDR3 bases: TGTGCCAGCAATACCGGGACATCTTACGAGCAGTACTTC. It is translated as CASNTGTSYEQYF. This chain joins TRBV2 and TRBJ2-7; D is possibly TRBD1 (6 bases). The germline gives CDR1 SNHLY, CDR2 FYNNEI. The CDR3 is 13 amino acids. V lost 7 bases and J lost 4, with 14 bases in between.

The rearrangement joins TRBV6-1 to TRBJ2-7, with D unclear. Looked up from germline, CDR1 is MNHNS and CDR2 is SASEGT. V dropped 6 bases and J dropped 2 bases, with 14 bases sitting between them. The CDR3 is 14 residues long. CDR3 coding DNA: TGTGCCAGCAGATCAAACAGTCCGCCCTACGAGCAGTACTTC. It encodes CASRSNSPPYEQYF.

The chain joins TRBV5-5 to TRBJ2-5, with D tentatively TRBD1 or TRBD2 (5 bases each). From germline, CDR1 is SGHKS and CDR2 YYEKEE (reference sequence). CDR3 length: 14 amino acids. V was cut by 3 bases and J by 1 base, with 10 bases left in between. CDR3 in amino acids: CASSSAGTQETQYF. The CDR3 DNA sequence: TGTGCCAGCAGCTCCGCCGGGACCCAAGAGACCCAGTACTTC.

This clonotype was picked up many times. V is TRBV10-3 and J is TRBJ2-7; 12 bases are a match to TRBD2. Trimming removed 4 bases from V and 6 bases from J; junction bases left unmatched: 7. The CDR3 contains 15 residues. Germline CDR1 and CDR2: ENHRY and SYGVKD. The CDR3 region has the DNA TGTGCCATCAGTGGGACTAGCGGGATACTCGGCGAGCAGTACTTC. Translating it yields CAISGTSGILGEQYF.